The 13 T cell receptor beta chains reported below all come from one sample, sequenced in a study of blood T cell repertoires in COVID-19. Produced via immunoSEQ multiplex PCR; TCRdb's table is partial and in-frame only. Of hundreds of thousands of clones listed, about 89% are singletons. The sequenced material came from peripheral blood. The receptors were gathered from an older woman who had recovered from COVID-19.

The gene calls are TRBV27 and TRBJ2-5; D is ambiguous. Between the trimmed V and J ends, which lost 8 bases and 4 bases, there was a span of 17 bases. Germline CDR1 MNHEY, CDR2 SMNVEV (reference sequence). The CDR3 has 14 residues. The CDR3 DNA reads TGTGCCAGCTATTCCTTCCGTATCGGAGAGACCCAGTACTTC. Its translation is CASYSFRIGETQYF.

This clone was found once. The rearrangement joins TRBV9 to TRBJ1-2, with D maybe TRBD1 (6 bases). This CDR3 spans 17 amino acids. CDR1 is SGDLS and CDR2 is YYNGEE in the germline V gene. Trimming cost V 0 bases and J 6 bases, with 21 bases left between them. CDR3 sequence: CASSVDVVPGAYDGYTF. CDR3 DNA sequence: TGTGCCAGCAGCGTAGATGTTGTCCCAGGGGCCTACGATGGCTACACCTTC.

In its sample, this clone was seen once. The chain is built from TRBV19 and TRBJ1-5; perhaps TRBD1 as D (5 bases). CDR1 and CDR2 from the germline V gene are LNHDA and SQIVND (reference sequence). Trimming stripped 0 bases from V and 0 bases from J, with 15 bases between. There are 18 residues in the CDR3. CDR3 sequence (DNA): TGTGCCAGTAGTATAGATCACTACAGGTCTGATAGCAATCAGCCCCAGCATTTT. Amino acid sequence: CASSIDHYRSDSNQPQHF.

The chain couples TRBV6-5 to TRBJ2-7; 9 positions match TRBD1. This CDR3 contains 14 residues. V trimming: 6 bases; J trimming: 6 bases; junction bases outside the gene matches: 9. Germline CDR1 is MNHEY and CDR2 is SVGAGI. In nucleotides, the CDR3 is TGTGCCAGCAGAAAACCGGGACAGGGAGGCGAGCAGTACTTC. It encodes CASRKPGQGGEQYF.

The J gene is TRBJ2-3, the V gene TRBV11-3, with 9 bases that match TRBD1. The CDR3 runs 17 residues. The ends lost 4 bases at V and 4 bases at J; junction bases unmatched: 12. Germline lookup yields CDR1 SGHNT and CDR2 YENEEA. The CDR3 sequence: CASSSQRQGVLADTQYF. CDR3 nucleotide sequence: TGTGCCAGCAGCTCACAACGACAGGGGGTCTTGGCAGATACGCAGTATTTT.

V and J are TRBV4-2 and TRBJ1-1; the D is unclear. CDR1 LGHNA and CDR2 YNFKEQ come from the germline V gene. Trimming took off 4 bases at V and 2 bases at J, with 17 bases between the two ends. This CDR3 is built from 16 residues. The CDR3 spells CASSRSGTRGNTEAFF. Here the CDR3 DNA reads TGTGCCAGCAGCCGGAGCGGTACGCGGGGTAACACTGAAGCTTTCTTT.

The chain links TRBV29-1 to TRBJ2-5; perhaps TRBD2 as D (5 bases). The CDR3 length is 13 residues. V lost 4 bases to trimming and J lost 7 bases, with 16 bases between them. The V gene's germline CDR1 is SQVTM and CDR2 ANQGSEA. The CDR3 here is CSVGLLAFGTQYF. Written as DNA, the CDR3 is TGCAGCGTTGGTCTCCTAGCATTTGGGACCCAGTACTTC.

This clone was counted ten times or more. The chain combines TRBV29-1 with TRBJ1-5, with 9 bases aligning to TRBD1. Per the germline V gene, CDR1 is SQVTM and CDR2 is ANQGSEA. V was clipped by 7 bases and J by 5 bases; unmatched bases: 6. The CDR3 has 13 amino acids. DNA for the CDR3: TGCAGCGGCGGCGGGACAGGGTATCAGCCCCAGCATTTT. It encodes CSGGGTGYQPQHF.

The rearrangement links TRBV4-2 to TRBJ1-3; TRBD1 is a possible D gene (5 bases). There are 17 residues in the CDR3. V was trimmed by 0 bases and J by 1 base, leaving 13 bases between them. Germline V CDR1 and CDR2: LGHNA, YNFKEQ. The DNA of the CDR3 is TGTGCCAGCAGCCAAGATATAGGGGAAGTTTCTGGAAACACCATATATTTT. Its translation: CASSQDIGEVSGNTIYF.

In DNA form, the CDR3 reads TGTGCCAGCAGCTTAGGACCGGAGGGCTACACCTTC. This translates into CASSLGPEGYTF. The rearrangement uses TRBV7-9 and TRBJ1-2; D gene uncertain. The CDR3 covers 12 residues. From germline, CDR1 is SEHNR and CDR2 FQNEAQ (reference sequence). The germline V and J ends were trimmed by 1 base and 8 bases, with 8 bases remaining between them.

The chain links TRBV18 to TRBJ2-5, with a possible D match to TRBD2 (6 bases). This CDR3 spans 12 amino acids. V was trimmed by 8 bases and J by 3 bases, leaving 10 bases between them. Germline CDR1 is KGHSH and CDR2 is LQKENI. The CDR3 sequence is CASQGGEETQYF. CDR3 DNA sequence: TGTGCCAGCCAAGGCGGGGAAGAGACCCAGTACTTC.

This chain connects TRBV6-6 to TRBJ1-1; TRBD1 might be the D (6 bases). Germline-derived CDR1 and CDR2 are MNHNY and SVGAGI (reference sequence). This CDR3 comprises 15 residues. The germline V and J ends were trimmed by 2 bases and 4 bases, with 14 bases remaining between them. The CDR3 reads CASSYGTRPPTEAFF. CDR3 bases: TGTGCCAGCAGTTACGGGACAAGGCCCCCCACTGAAGCTTTCTTT.

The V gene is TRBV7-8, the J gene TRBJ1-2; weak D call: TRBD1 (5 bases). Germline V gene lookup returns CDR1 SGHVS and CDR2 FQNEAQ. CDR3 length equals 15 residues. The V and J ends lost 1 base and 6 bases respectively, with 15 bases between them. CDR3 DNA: TGTGCCAGCAGCTTAGAATTTGTCAGGGCCCATGGCTACACCTTC. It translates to CASSLEFVRAHGYTF.